The TCR beta chain described here comes from a study of blood T cell repertoires in COVID-19. Per germline, CDR1 SGHKS and CDR2 YYEKEE (reference sequence). Trimming shortened V by 0 bases and J by 4 bases, and 11 bases separated the two germline ends. CDR3 length: 15 residues. Source study methods: Amplification of reference gene primers provided the estimated nucleated cell counts. Clones were read by immunoSEQ multiplex PCR, and TCRdb kept only the in-frame ones, dropping some. The V and J calls and clone size are taken from that table; D and trimming were inferred from the DNA. Of some 250,000 clones in the sample, around 90% were seen once.

J is TRBJ2-1 and V is TRBV5-5; D remains unclear. The specimen sequenced was PBMCs or T cells enriched from blood (not recorded which). This clonotype originated in a woman between 40 and 55 years old with acute COVID-19. CDR3 amino acids: CASSLGSGRYNEQFF. CDR3 nucleotides: TGTGCCAGCAGCTTGGGCTCAGGAAGATACAATGAGCAGTTCTTC.